A selection of T cell receptor beta chains follows, all from one sample in a study of T cell responses to AZD1222 COVID-19 vaccine. Using immunoSEQ multiplex PCR, the repertoire was profiled, and TCRdb retains in-frame clones only, with some absent. This table holds tens of thousands of clones, 80% found once. Sequenced material: peripheral blood, taken 28 days after the second AZD1222 dose. The receptor source for this set is an adult who received the AZD1222 COVID-19 vaccine. Each CDR3 is given with its conserved first and last residue. The order of the fields is J gene, V gene, D gene, clone size, CDR3 DNA, CDR3 protein. The D gene is left open where the match is weak. Not every row has a clone size; where given, it reads once, few, many or a size class.

TRBJ2-2 TRBV5-1 TRBD2 few TGCGCCAGCAGCTCTAGCCTAGCGGGGGTCGGGGAGCTGTTTTTT CASSSSLAGVGELFF
TRBJ1-1 TRBV7-9 NA NA TGTGCCAGCAGCTTACCTCGGACAGACGACACTGAAGCTTTCTTT CASSLPRTDDTEAFF
TRBJ2-5 TRBV3-1/TRBV3-2 NA once TGTGCCAGCGGGACCTTGGGAGAGACCCAGTACTTC CASGTLGETQYF
TRBJ1-1 TRBV28 NA NA TGTGCCAACAGTTTCTCGGGGGGCTATCGAGCTTTCTTT CANSFSGGYRAFF
TRBJ2-1 TRBV28 NA NA TGTGCCAGCAGCCTCACTAGGGGTGAGCAGTTCTTC CASSLTRGEQFF
TRBJ1-2 TRBV5-1 TRBD1 NA TGCGCCAGCAGCGCCCGGGGACAGGGGAACAGCTACACCTTC CASSARGQGNSYTF
TRBJ1-6 TRBV19 NA NA TGTGCCAGTAGTATTCAAGAAGGATACTATAATTCACCCCTCCACTTT CASSIQEGYYNSPLHF
TRBJ2-7 TRBV12-3/TRBV12-4 NA NA TGTGCCAGCAGTTGGGGACACAAGCAGTACTTC CASSWGHKQYF
TRBJ2-7 TRBV7-6 TRBD2 few TGTGCCAGCAGCTTACGGGCTAGCGGGGCGGAGGTGAAGCAGTACTTC CASSLRASGAEVKQYF
TRBJ1-1 TRBV18 TRBD1 NA TGTGCCAGCTCACCACCCACAGGGGCGCGAACTGAAGCTTTCTTT CASSPPTGARTEAFF
TRBJ1-4 TRBV5-5 NA NA TGTGCCAGCACTGCAACTAATGAAAAACTGTTTTTT CASTATNEKLFF
TRBJ1-2 TRBV27 NA NA TGTGCCAGCACTTCCGTCGGGGACACTTGGAGCTACACCTTC CASTSVGDTWSYTF
TRBJ2-3 TRBV27 TRBD1 NA TGTGCCAGCCTTTCCGGGACAGCTCCTAAACATACGCAGTATTTT CASLSGTAPKHTQYF
TRBJ1-2 TRBV7-9 NA NA TGTGCCAGCAGCTTACTAGGTGGAGAATCCTATGGCTACACCTTC CASSLLGGESYGYTF
TRBJ1-2 TRBV19 TRBD1 NA TGTGCCAGTAGTATGACAGGGGATTCGTTGGGCTACACCTTC CASSMTGDSLGYTF
TRBJ1-1 TRBV6-5 NA NA TGTGCCAGCAGAACCGGGACACGAAAGAACACTGAAGCTTTCTTT CASRTGTRKNTEAFF
TRBJ2-7 TRBV7-9 NA NA TGTGCCAGCAACCCCGGGACTCACTACGAGCAGTACTTC CASNPGTHYEQYF
TRBJ2-7 TRBV2 NA many TGTGCCAGCGTCCCTAGCTCCTCCTACGAGCAGTACTTC CASVPSSSYEQYF
TRBJ2-2 TRBV5-1 TRBD1 NA TGCGCCAGCAGCGCGACAGGGACGAACACCGGGGAGCTGTTTTTT CASSATGTNTGELFF
TRBJ2-2 TRBV5-8 TRBD2 NA TGTGCCAGCAGCTTGGCCGGGACTAGCGGAATTCCTTCGAACACCGGGGAGCTGTTTTTT CASSLAGTSGIPSNTGELFF
TRBJ2-7 TRBV6-5 NA few TGTGCCAGCAGCCGCTTGTCGGCACACGAGCAGTACTTC CASSRLSAHEQYF
TRBJ2-4 TRBV7-2 NA NA TGTGCCAGCAGCTTATTAACAGGGAGAGACATTCAGTACTTC CASSLLTGRDIQYF
TRBJ1-2 TRBV7-9 NA NA TGTGCCAGCAGCCGAGCAGACAGCAACTATGGCTACACCTTC CASSRADSNYGYTF
TRBJ2-1 TRBV7-2 TRBD2 NA TGTGCCAGCAGCTTATTCCTAGCGGACAATGAGCAGTTCTTC CASSLFLADNEQFF
TRBJ2-1 TRBV7-3 NA NA TGTGCCAGCAGCAACCAAGGAGGGGGGCAAAGTGAGCAGTTCTTC CASSNQGGGQSEQFF
TRBJ1-1 TRBV11-1 NA once TGTGCCAGCAGCTTAGCGGGAACGGCTAACACTGAAGCTTTCTTT CASSLAGTANTEAFF
TRBJ2-7 TRBV28 TRBD1 few TGTGCCAGCACCCTCAGGACAGGGGGCTATTACGAGCAGTACTTC CASTLRTGGYYEQYF
TRBJ2-3 TRBV10-3 NA NA TGTGCCATCAGTGAGGGGACTGAAGGCACAGATACGCAGTATTTT CAISEGTEGTDTQYF
TRBJ2-7 TRBV6-1 NA NA TGTGCCAGCAGTGAGGAGGGAATAAGCATGGACGAGCAGTACTTC CASSEEGISMDEQYF
TRBJ1-1 TRBV4-1 NA NA TGCGCCAGCAGCCAAGATACCCCCTCCCCCGGGGTAGGGGCGAACACTGAAGCTTTCTTT CASSQDTPSPGVGANTEAFF
TRBJ2-7 TRBV15 NA NA TGTGCCACCAGCAGAGGTATCGGGGATTACGAGCAGTACTTC CATSRGIGDYEQYF
TRBJ1-1 TRBV28 TRBD1 NA TGTGCCAGCAACGCACAGGGGCTAAACACTGAAGCTTTCTTT CASNAQGLNTEAFF